The 31 T cell receptor beta chains given below trace back to one sample, sequenced in a study of CD8+ T cells in alopecia areata. Documented treatment: oral pan-JAK inhibitor, 5-10 mg twice daily. RNA extraction was followed by reverse transcription into cDNA, which acted as the sequencing template. Profiling relied on immunoSEQ multiplex PCR, and the TCRdb table lists in-frame clones only, not all of them. The data hold under 350,000 clones, with 58% observed a single time. This sample comprised CD4+ T cells sorted from blood, obtained at week 24, from a patient treated with tofacitinib. The receptors originated from a human donor with alopecia areata.

CDR3 in amino acids: CAISPVSSDSYEQYF. CDR3 nucleotide sequence: TGTGCCATCAGCCCGGTGTCTAGCGACTCCTACGAGCAGTACTTC. The gene calls are TRBV10-3 and TRBJ2-7; TRBD2 is a possible D gene (6 bases). Germline values: CDR1 ENHRY, CDR2 SYGVKD. Between the trimmed V and J ends, which lost 6 bases and 0 bases, there was a span of 15 bases. The CDR3 is 15 residues long.

This rearrangement joins TRBV9 to TRBJ1-6; D gene unclear. This CDR3 spans 15 amino acids. The V end lost 0 bases, the J end lost 10 bases, and 14 bases lay between the germline ends. Germline assignment: CDR1 SGDLS and CDR2 YYNGEE. The DNA for the CDR3 is TGTGCCAGCAGCGTAGCTCCGGCGAGTGGGTCACCCCTCCACTTT. It codes for CASSVAPASGSPLHF.

This clone was observed a handful of times. This sequence joins TRBV5-1 and TRBJ2-7; no firm D call. V lost 3 bases and J 1 base, leaving 8 bases between the germline ends. The CDR3 is made up of 13 amino acids. CDR1 and CDR2 from the germline V gene are SGHRS and YFSETQ. In nucleotides, the CDR3 is TGCGCCAGCAGCTCCGACCATTCCTACGAGCAGTACTTC. Translating it yields CASSSDHSYEQYF. Looking up the rest from reference TRBV5-1 and TRBJ2-7 gives the full variable domain: KAGVTQTPRYLIKTRGQQVTLSCSPISGHRSVSWYQQTPGQGLQFLFEYFSETQRNKGNFPGRFSGRQFSNSRSEMNVSTLELGDSALYLCASSSDHSYEQYFGPGTRLTVT.

This clone was counted ten times or more. This sequence joins TRBV7-2 and TRBJ2-3, with 11 positions matching TRBD2. The J segment lost 3 bases and the V segment lost 5 bases, leaving 13 bases of the junction unmatched. CDR1 is SGHTA and CDR2 is FQGNSA in the germline V gene. This CDR3 contains 18 residues. CDR3 DNA: TGTGCCAGCAGCAAACTCGGTAGCGGGGGGGCCGAAACAGATACGCAGTATTTT. Its translation: CASSKLGSGGAETDTQYF.

This clone was recorded a few times. The V gene is TRBV5-6, the J gene TRBJ1-5; weak D call: TRBD1 (6 bases). CDR1 is SGHDT and CDR2 is YYEEEE in the germline V gene. V lost 0 bases to trimming and J lost 3 bases, with 10 bases between them. CDR3 length: 15 amino acids. Here the CDR3 DNA reads TGTGCCAGCAGCTTGGCAGGGGTCGTCAATCAGCCCCAGCATTTT. The encoded protein is CASSLAGVVNQPQHF.

The V call is TRBV27, the J call TRBJ1-4, with a tentative D call TRBD1 (6 bases). The length of the CDR3 is 13 residues. From germline, CDR1 is MNHEY and CDR2 SMNVEV (reference sequence). Trimming removed 8 bases from V and 8 bases from J, with 15 bases in between. CDR3: CASGRAQGEKLFF. The CDR3, as DNA: TGTGCCAGCGGCCGGGCCCAGGGGGAAAAACTGTTTTTT.

The count of this clone is one. The rearrangement uses TRBV19 and TRBJ2-5; D is unresolved. This CDR3 is built from 11 residues. Trimming removed 1 base at V and 7 bases at J, with 4 bases between. Germline-derived CDR1 and CDR2 are LNHDA and SQIVND (reference sequence). The CDR3 nucleotides read TGTGCCAGTAGTATAGCCGGGACCCAGTACTTC. It translates to CASSIAGTQYF.

This clone was recorded a few times. The chain uses TRBV4-2 and TRBJ2-2, with D unresolved. V dropped 3 bases and J dropped 5 bases, with 13 bases sitting between them. Germline values: CDR1 LGHNA, CDR2 YNFKEQ. This CDR3 region has 15 residues. The CDR3 nucleotides read TGTGCCAGCAGCCAGACGACACCTTGGACCGGGGAGCTGTTTTTT. It codes for CASSQTTPWTGELFF.

V and J are TRBV2 and TRBJ1-6, with D perhaps TRBD1 (5 bases). This CDR3 is 16 amino acids long. Deletions cut 6 bases from V and 3 bases from J, with 15 bases between. Germline V gene lookup returns CDR1 SNHLY and CDR2 FYNNEI. The CDR3 DNA sequence: TGTGCCAGCAGAGCCGCACAAGGGGACTATAATTCACCCCTCCACTTT. Translating gives CASRAAQGDYNSPLHF.

The V and J genes are TRBV20-1 and TRBJ2-7, with 8 bases matching TRBD1. Germline CDR1 reads DFQATT; CDR2 reads SNEGSKA (reference sequence). This CDR3 is 11 amino acids long. The V gene end was trimmed by 5 bases and the J gene end by 8 bases; junction bases not matched to a gene: 5. The CDR3 DNA follows: TGCAGTGCTGACGGGGACAGGCAGCAGTACTTC. It translates to CSADGDRQQYF.

The V gene is TRBV2, the J gene TRBJ1-2; 9 nucleotides match TRBD1. The CDR3 length is 14 residues. With 7 bases clipped from V and 5 bases from J, the junction kept 8 bases outside the gene matches. The V gene's germline CDR1 is SNHLY and CDR2 FYNNEI. Here the CDR3 reads CASISGTGSYGYTF. CDR3 bases: TGTGCCAGCATTAGCGGGACAGGGTCATATGGCTACACCTTC.

The genes are TRBV27 and TRBJ1-5; D is possibly TRBD1 (6 bases). This CDR3 has 15 residues. Trimming pared 6 bases from V and 2 bases from J, leaving 14 bases between. Germline V CDR1 and CDR2: MNHEY, SMNVEV (reference sequence). CDR3 protein: CASRQGGYGNQPQHF. The CDR3 DNA sequence: TGTGCCAGCAGACAAGGGGGGTATGGCAATCAGCCCCAGCATTTT.

The chain is built from TRBV4-1 and TRBJ1-2; a possible D gene is TRBD1 (5 bases). V was pared by 4 bases and J by 3 bases, with 24 bases between. Germline V gives CDR1 MGHRA, CDR2 YSYEKL. CDR3 length: 18 residues. CDR3 DNA sequence: TGCGCCAGCAGCCTTACTTGGAATGGCGAGGGACGGGACTATGGCTACACCTTC. Its protein product is CASSLTWNGEGRDYGYTF.

This clone was found a few times. V and J are TRBV7-9 and TRBJ2-7; TRBD2 might be the D (5 bases). Trimming shortened V by 4 bases and J by 3 bases, and 16 bases separated the two germline ends. The CDR3 length is 15 residues. Germline V gives CDR1 SEHNR, CDR2 FQNEAQ (reference sequence). This chain's CDR3 is CASSSGKKTDYEQYF. The CDR3 nucleotides read TGTGCCAGCAGCTCCGGGAAGAAAACGGACTACGAGCAGTACTTC.

The rearrangement uses TRBV5-1 and TRBJ1-1; 12 nucleotides align to TRBD1. CDR1 SGHRS and CDR2 YFSETQ come from the germline V gene. This CDR3 comprises 17 residues. V was clipped by 4 bases and J by 3 bases; unmatched bases: 10. In nucleotides, the CDR3 is TGCGCCAGCAGCACTCTAGGGACAGGGGGCCCCTACACTGAAGCTTTCTTT. Protein: CASSTLGTGGPYTEAFF. Full variable domain (remainder filled in from reference TRBV5-1 and TRBJ1-1): KAGVTQTPRYLIKTRGQQVTLSCSPISGHRSVSWYQQTPGQGLQFLFEYFSETQRNKGNFPGRFSGRQFSNSRSEMNVSTLELGDSALYLCASSTLGTGGPYTEAFFGQGTRLTVV.

This sequence joins TRBV5-6 and TRBJ1-6, with TRBD1 matching over 7 bases. Germline-derived CDR1 and CDR2 are SGHDT and YYEEEE. V gave up 4 bases and J gave up 12 bases; unmatched junction bases: 7. CDR3 length equals 13 residues. For the CDR3, the DNA is TGTGCCAGCAGCAAGGACAGGCAGGGACCCCTCCACTTT. Protein: CASSKDRQGPLHF. Variable domain in full (rest from reference TRBV5-6 and TRBJ1-6): DAGVTQSPTHLIKTRGQQVTLRCSPKSGHDTVSWYQQALGQGPQFIFQYYEEEERQRGNFPDRFSGHQFPNYSSELNVNALLLGDSALYLCASSKDRQGPLHFGNGTRLTVT.

This clone was observed a few times. V and J are TRBV30 and TRBJ1-6, with D tentatively TRBD1 (6 bases). Trimming took off 2 bases at V and 7 bases at J, with 12 bases between the two ends. Germline loops: CDR1 GTSNPN, CDR2 SVGIG (reference sequence). This CDR3 has 14 amino acids. The CDR3 protein is CAWSSRQENSPLHF. Here the CDR3 DNA reads TGTGCCTGGAGTTCCCGACAGGAGAATTCACCCCTCCACTTT.

The V gene is TRBV11-2, the J gene TRBJ2-2; D not resolved. CDR1 SGHAT and CDR2 FQNNGV come from the germline V gene. The CDR3 covers 14 residues. Trimming pared 1 base from V and 4 bases from J, leaving 7 bases between. The CDR3 bases are TGTGCCAGCAGCTTAGGGAGATCCACCGGGGAGCTGTTTTTT. It translates to CASSLGRSTGELFF.

This clone has more than one count but fewer than ten. The chain combines TRBV30 with TRBJ2-3; D possibly corresponds to TRBD2 (7 bases). The CDR3 runs 13 residues. In germline, CDR1 is GTSNPN, CDR2 SVGIG (reference sequence). V was trimmed by 2 bases and J by 5 bases, leaving 11 bases between them. This chain's CDR3 is CAWSRRGGDTQYF. CDR3 DNA: TGTGCCTGGAGTAGAAGGGGGGGAGATACGCAGTATTTT.

J is TRBJ2-7 and V is TRBV6-4, with 9 bases matching TRBD1. The CDR3 loop spans 15 amino acids. Germline assignment: CDR1 MRHNA and CDR2 SNTAGT. V shed 5 bases and J 5 bases; nucleotides not matched to a gene: 10. CDR3: CASSLTGQGAHEQYF. The CDR3 nucleotides are TGTGCCAGCAGTCTCACGGGACAGGGAGCCCACGAGCAGTACTTC.

With regard to this clone: The sample carries other DNA sequences with the same CDR3. The genes are TRBV25-1 and TRBJ2-7; D is perhaps TRBD2 (5 bases). The V end was cut by 11 bases, the J end by 4 bases, with 12 bases between. The CDR3 consists of 11 residues. Germline loops: CDR1 MGHDK, CDR2 SYGVNS. The CDR3 region is CASSGYYEQYF. DNA for the CDR3: TGTGCCTCATCGGGGTATTACGAGCAGTACTTC.

The genes are TRBV7-8 and TRBJ2-1; 9 nucleotides align to TRBD2. The CDR3 length is 14 residues. Germline V CDR1 and CDR2: SGHVS, FQNEAQ. The J segment lost 8 bases and the V segment lost 7 bases, leaving 9 bases of the junction unmatched. The DNA of the CDR3 is TGTGCCAGCACTCGGCGGGGGGGCGAGGATGAGCAGTTCTTC. This encodes CASTRRGGEDEQFF.

The J gene is TRBJ2-5, the V gene TRBV5-1; the D gene could be TRBD1 or TRBD2 (6 bases each). V lost 5 bases to trimming and J lost 2 bases, with 16 bases between them. CDR3 length: 15 residues. Germline loops: CDR1 SGHRS, CDR2 YFSETQ. The CDR3 loop is CASRTGGGKQETQYF. The DNA of the CDR3 is TGCGCCAGCAGGACTGGAGGGGGGAAACAAGAGACCCAGTACTTC.

This chain joins TRBV29-1 and TRBJ2-3; the D gene is possibly TRBD1 (6 bases). Trimming left V 5 bases short and J 6 bases short, with 9 bases between. This CDR3 spans 11 amino acids. The germline V gene encodes CDR1 SQVTM and CDR2 ANQGSEA. The CDR3 DNA follows: TGCAGCGTTACAGGGTACGATACGCAGTATTTT. Its protein product is CSVTGYDTQYF.

The chain employs TRBV4-3 and TRBJ1-2; D perhaps matches TRBD1 (5 bases). V was trimmed by 5 bases and J by 8 bases, leaving 27 bases between them. This CDR3 spans 17 amino acids. Germline CDR1 reads LGHNA; CDR2 reads YSLEER. The CDR3 is CASSSIQGLQGREGYTF. The DNA for the CDR3 is TGCGCCAGCAGCTCTATCCAAGGTCTTCAGGGCAGGGAGGGCTACACCTTC.

The V gene is TRBV30, the J gene TRBJ2-2, with D possibly being TRBD1 (5 bases). V lost 5 bases and J lost 6, with 16 bases in between. Looked up from germline, CDR1 is GTSNPN and CDR2 is SVGIG (reference sequence). CDR3 length equals 14 residues. For the CDR3, the DNA is TGTGCCTGGTCGGGCGGACAAAGGGCCGGGGAGCTGTTTTTT. Residues: CAWSGGQRAGELFF.

The genes are TRBV5-1 and TRBJ2-1, with no clear D. The V gene's germline CDR1 is SGHRS and CDR2 YFSETQ. Between the trimmed V and J ends, which lost 1 base and 7 bases, there was a span of 12 bases. CDR3 length: 14 residues. Written as DNA, the CDR3 is TGCGCCAGCAGCTTGTTAGCAGTAGGGAATGAGCAGTTCTTC. Translating it yields CASSLLAVGNEQFF. The complete variable domain, with remaining parts taken from reference TRBV5-1 and TRBJ2-1, reads KAGVTQTPRYLIKTRGQQVTLSCSPISGHRSVSWYQQTPGQGLQFLFEYFSETQRNKGNFPGRFSGRQFSNSRSEMNVSTLELGDSALYLCASSLLAVGNEQFFGPGTRLTVL.

This clone was counted only a few times. J is TRBJ2-3 and V is TRBV5-1; D is tentatively TRBD1 or TRBD2 (5 bases each). CDR1 is SGHRS, CDR2 YFSETQ, per germline. V lost 9 bases and J lost 2, with 16 bases in between. This CDR3 spans 14 amino acids. CDR3 sequence (DNA): TGCGCCACCGCCAGGGACCCACTCACAGATACGCAGTATTTT. Translating it yields CATARDPLTDTQYF.

This clone was seen a handful of times. The chain uses TRBV7-2 and TRBJ2-7, with D perhaps matching TRBD1 or TRBD2 (5 bases each). V shed 5 bases and J shed 5 bases, with 16 bases lying between them. The CDR3 totals 14 residues. CDR1 and CDR2 from the germline V gene are SGHTA and FQGNSA. The CDR3 DNA sequence: TGTGCCAGCAGCACCCCTTGGGGGACGAACGAGCAGTACTTC. It yields the protein CASSTPWGTNEQYF.

The chain has TRBV18 and TRBJ2-7, with TRBD2 as a possible D gene (6 bases). There are 15 residues in the CDR3. CDR1 and CDR2 (germline): KGHSH, LQKENI. Trimming took 5 bases from V and 6 from J, leaving 20 bases between them. CDR3 protein: CASSSSTSQRAEQYF. In nucleotides, the CDR3 is TGTGCCAGCTCATCGTCGACATCCCAGCGGGCCGAGCAGTACTTC.

The V gene is TRBV5-6, the J gene TRBJ2-3, with 8 nucleotides matching TRBD2. The CDR3 spans 15 residues. Germline CDR1 reads SGHDT; CDR2 reads YYEEEE. J was trimmed by 6 bases and V by 4 bases; bases with no gene match: 10. The CDR3 nucleotides are TGTGCCAGCAGCCGAATAGCGGGGCGAACCGATACGCAGTATTTT. Protein sequence: CASSRIAGRTDTQYF.